This section outlines one T cell receptor beta chain sequence together with its context. Its target antigen remains unknown. Base qualities were left out, and no much larger clone turns up one base away. In total, approximately 610 healthy bone marrow donors made up the cohort. All cohort members were sampled while nominally healthy, although unrecorded immune exposures were likely present. The donor tested CMV seronegative and was one of the 352 seronegative cohort members. A peripheral blood sample was provided by each donor, and peripheral blood mononuclear cells were used for TCR beta sequencing. Genomic DNA extraction from the blood cell samples was performed with the Qiagen DNeasy Blood Extraction Kit. This sample was taken from a study of cytomegalovirus exposure and HLA in healthy donors (dated by TCRdb to 2015 to 2018). Describing the broader study: In an earlier analysis of roughly 500 of the donors, about 270 Gb of sequence data and approximately 120 million unique TCR beta sequences from about 190 million T cells were reported. The aim of the study was to test whether cataloging public T cell receptors could identify signatures of past pathogen exposure. In the later analysis, no new phenotypic data were used to find candidate immune exposures; instead, reliance was placed on TCR beta sequences and their occurrence across donors. Typing coverage varied by locus: roughly 629-640 donors for A, B, C, DRB1 and DQB1; approximately 500 for DQA1; over 600 for DPA1; roughly 450 for DPB1. Roughly 5 DR-DQ haplotypes were treated as single units for association and clustering because of strong linkage in the cohort. An earlier analysis of several hundred of the donors used high-throughput TCR beta sequencing to judge whether each TCR beta V gene segment behaved as functional or pseudogenic. The study combined high-throughput TCR immunosequencing, statistical association of individual TCRs with disease status, and machine learning to predict cytomegalovirus infection status. Every discovery cohort repertoire had been produced on one sequencing platform. A separate validation cohort of about 110 different subjects was used in addition to the 666-subject first cohort. The T cell repertoires of around 730 subjects were profiled by immunosequencing and related to cytomegalovirus serostatus. A later analysis re-examined previously published TCR beta repertoires from about 700 donors and added high-resolution HLA genotyping to investigate patterns of TCR occurrence. HLA typing included class I and class II loci at four-digit resolution. Roughly 300 gigabases of sequencing data and approximately 93 million unique TCR sequences were included in an early release covering around 600 HLA-typed donors. Among about 390 genotyped donors of the cohort, an average of about 240,000 unique TCR beta nucleotide sequences were sequenced per donor, roughly 18% of them non-productive. Of the roughly 400 genotyped donors, less than 90% were placed in the genetic ancestry cluster associated with self-reported Caucasian donors. In a later genetic analysis, genome-wide SNP genotypes for about three fifths of the roughly 670 donors were used, and that subset was treated as a discovery cohort. Donor age, sex, ethnicity and CMV serostatus were collected together with the repertoire data.

Receptor libraries were prepared by the immunoSEQ multiplex PCR assay. A mixture of 60 forward primers for TCR Vbeta segments and 13 reverse primers for TCR Jbeta segments was used in the multiplex PCR. The CDR3 region of rearranged TCR beta genes was amplified from genomic DNA with a multiplex PCR assay. The amplified TCR beta libraries were sequenced on the Illumina HiSeq System as 87-base-pair reads. In the original analysis: In a later analysis, tens of millions of unique TCR beta chains were counted across the roughly 610 repertoires, and roughly 11 million of these chains were shared by at least two donors. Raw reads were error-corrected and collapsed into unique sequences with a nearest-neighbor algorithm that merged closely related sequences to remove PCR and sequencing errors. Alignment of CDR3 sequences to IMGT reference sequences was used to assign V, D and J gene segments. For a sequence to be retained, a match of at least six nucleotides was required to both a V gene segment and a J gene segment. A rearrangement was called productive if the CDR3 had no stop codons and remained in frame with V and J, and every other rearrangement was called non-productive. Following IMGT convention, CDR3 was defined as the stretch from the second conserved V-encoded cysteine to the conserved J-encoded phenylalanine. Sequences without an unambiguous match to a single V gene segment were excluded from the earlier analysis of over 500 of the donors. In an earlier analysis of approximately 550 of the donors, V segments were called functional above 56.7% productive rearrangements and were called segregating when the between-donor standard deviation exceeded 5%. A statistical classification framework was built to diagnose cytomegalovirus status from the catalog of TCR beta chain sequences. V and J gene assignment, in a later analysis, came from comparing TCR nucleotide sequences with IMGT/GENE-DB human TR gene sequences. Using the TCRdist pipeline, a later analysis assigned CDR3 sequences along with most-parsimonious VDJ recombination scenarios. In a later analysis, each TCR beta chain was defined by its CDR3 amino acid sequence together with its V-gene family, and reads without a unique V-gene family were excluded. As a way to deal with suspected cross-contamination and a sequencing artifact, a later analysis dropped approximately 570 nucleotide sequences that were highly shared and had low generation probability. For each public chain, a later analysis derived a clonal expansion index from normalized ranks of inferred template counts within each repertoire. Generation probabilities in a later analysis came from a VDJ recombination model fitted to out-of-frame rearrangements, and those results were checked against IGoR. A later analysis scored TCR-TCR, TCR-HLA and TCR-CMV co-occurrence with hypergeometric tests, applying a repertoire-size bias correction to TCR pairs. In a later analysis, false discovery rates were estimated by permuting HLA or CMV assignments 20 times. A later analysis grouped co-occurring TCRs with DBSCAN, adding TCRdist sequence similarity when clustering within HLA-allele-positive subsets. Repertoires with fewer than 30,000 or more than 120,000 public chains, plus five repertoires with anomalous nucleotide sharing, were excluded from co-occurrence clustering. The immuneACCESS repertoire file appears here via TCRdb, limited to in-frame rearrangements. These files lack a portion of the clones; in checked studies, under half of the deficit traces to unresolved V genes, and the cause of the others is not known. The V and J calls and the clone size are those of that table, but D and trimming were determined from the DNA. This sample comprises 150,000 to 200,000 clones, approximately 86% of them detected only once. More than 1.5% of the sample rests with the top ten.

What the work shows at the level of the full study, not this receptor alone: The 87-base-pair reads could not distinguish some IMGT-functional V segments, including TRBV6-2 and TRBV6-3, so those segments were excluded. Cytomegalovirus status was reported to be diagnosed by the classifier with high specificity and sensitivity in both the original and validation cohorts. Because HLA typing was missing for some donors at each locus, association tests included only the typed subset. A later genetic analysis associated a missense DCLRE1C variant with V-gene and J-gene trimming of TCR beta chains, and an independent cohort replicated the association. A further reported finding was that TCR beta sequences accurately predicted the HLA-A and HLA-B alleles for most subjects in the first cohort. The authors suggested that the approach could potentially be generalized to other disease states and immunological phenotypes. A later analysis associated 16,951 TCR beta sequences with specific HLA alleles at a false discovery rate of 0.05. A later analysis found that HLA-associated TCR beta chains were more clonally expanded and had lower generation probabilities than equally common non-associated chains. A later analysis reported that several top co-occurrence clusters appeared linked to parvovirus B19, influenza, CMV and Epstein-Barr virus. The sequencing pipeline was judged likely to have produced a cluster of highly shared sequence variants as a technical artifact. Compared with the roughly 600-donor mean, donors in an Asian-associated ancestry cluster had fewer N-insertions in productive TCRs, according to a later genetic analysis. Strong co-occurrence of HLA alleles, especially DR and DQ, made assigning TCR associations to individual alleles difficult. The presence/absence analyses assumed that sequencing depth was roughly uniform across donors, and that assumption may not be true. The study listed 150 to 200 TCR beta chains as associated with cytomegalovirus. Most TCR sequences were observed very rarely across donors, whereas some public TCRs were present in many individuals. In a later analysis, the rate of TCR association differed among HLA loci, with DRB1 alleles having the most associated TCRs and HLA-C alleles having the fewest. The cohort was sequenced for TCR beta chains only, and without alpha or paired-chain data the features that could be detected were limited. The only immune exposure information available for the cohort was CMV serostatus. In a later analysis, most CMV-associated TCR beta chains were found to appear HLA-restricted, with HLA associations seemingly driven largely by CMV exposure. Linkage disequilibrium might explain the correlated functional status among segregating V segments, but an unknown experimental factor could not be excluded. In vitro tests confirmed that a few of the cytomegalovirus-associated TCR beta chains recognize cytomegalovirus antigens. Because counts were too low, roughly 17 rarely observed V segments, including chromosome 9 orphons, were left out of the earlier analysis of 587 of the donors. Broadly in line with IMGT annotations, most TCR beta V segments showed up in productive rearrangements about 90% or about 30% of the time in an earlier analysis of several hundred of the donors.

The CDR3 contains 15 residues, cysteine and phenylalanine counted. CDR3 DNA is the only sequence kept; it has 45 bases, read in frame from the first base. Based on the germline V gene, the CDR1 and CDR2 sequences are SGHRS and YFSETQ. The V and J ends are trimmed by 0 bases and 0 bases, leaving 7 bases between them. This receptor chain uses TRBV5-1 and TRBJ2-4; the D segment cannot be called with confidence. This TCR derives from a young woman in good health and CMV-seronegative. Sequencing used PBMCs. In nucleotides, the sequence is TGCGCCAGCAGCTTGGAACATCCAGCCAAAAACATTCAGTACTTC. This translates into CASSLEHPAKNIQYF.